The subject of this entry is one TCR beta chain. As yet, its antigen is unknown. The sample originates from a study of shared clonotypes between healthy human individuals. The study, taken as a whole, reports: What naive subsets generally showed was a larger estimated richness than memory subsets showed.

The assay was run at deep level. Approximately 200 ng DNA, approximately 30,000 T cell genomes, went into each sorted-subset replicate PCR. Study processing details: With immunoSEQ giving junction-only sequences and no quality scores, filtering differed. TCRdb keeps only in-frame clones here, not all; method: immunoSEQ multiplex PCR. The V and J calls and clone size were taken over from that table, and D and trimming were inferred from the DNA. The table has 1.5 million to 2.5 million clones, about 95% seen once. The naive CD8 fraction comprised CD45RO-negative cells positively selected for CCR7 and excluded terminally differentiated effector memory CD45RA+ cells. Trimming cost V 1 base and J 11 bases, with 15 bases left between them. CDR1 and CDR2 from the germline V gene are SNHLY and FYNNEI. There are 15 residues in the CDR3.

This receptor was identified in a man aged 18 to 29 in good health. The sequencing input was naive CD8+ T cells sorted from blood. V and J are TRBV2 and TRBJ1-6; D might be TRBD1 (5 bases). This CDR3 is CASSEVGTPGPPLHF. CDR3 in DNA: TGTGCCAGCAGTGAAGTTGGGACTCCGGGCCCACCCCTCCACTTT.